The 23 T cell receptor beta chains given below trace back to one sample, sequenced in a study of blood T cell repertoires in COVID-19. Measured with immunoSEQ multiplex PCR; TCRdb has only the in-frame clones, and not every one. The sample has about 160,000 clones, 70% to 85% seen once. Sequencing used peripheral blood. The source is a man aged 80 or over with COVID-19, enrolled during active disease.

The genes are TRBV27 and TRBJ2-3, with D uncertain. Germline assignment: CDR1 MNHEY and CDR2 SMNVEV (reference sequence). This CDR3 is 13 amino acids long. V lost 6 bases and J 5 bases, leaving 12 bases between the germline ends. In DNA form, the CDR3 reads TGTGCCAGCAGCCAGACTTTCGTAGATACGCAGTATTTT. Translation gives CASSQTFVDTQYF.

This clone appeared once. The chain uses TRBV13 and TRBJ2-3; 9 bases are a match to TRBD2. The CDR3 spans 20 residues. The ends lost 5 bases at V and 0 bases at J; junction bases unmatched: 18. CDR1 and CDR2 from the germline V gene are PRHDT and FYEKMQ (reference sequence). The CDR3 nucleotides read TGTGCCAGCAGCCAAGGGCTAGCGGGACTAATAGACGCTAGCACAGATACGCAGTATTTT. This sequence encodes CASSQGLAGLIDASTDTQYF.

The chain combines TRBV19 with TRBJ2-5; no definite D call. CDR1 LNHDA and CDR2 SQIVND come from the germline V gene (reference sequence). The CDR3 spans 11 residues. Trimming took 3 bases from V and 4 from J, leaving 3 bases between them. CDR3 DNA: TGTGCCAGTAGTATTAGAGAGACCCAGTACTTC. It codes for CASSIRETQYF.

The chain combines TRBV6-6 with TRBJ1-1; no firm D call. V shed 2 bases and J shed 0 bases, with 10 bases lying between them. The CDR3 length is 15 residues. The germline CDR1 and CDR2 sequences are MNHNY and SVGAGI (reference sequence). CDR3: CASSYLGSVNTEAFF. The CDR3 DNA follows: TGTGCCAGCAGTTACCTGGGCAGTGTGAACACTGAAGCTTTCTTT.

Only one count was recorded for this clone. The J gene is TRBJ2-7, the V gene TRBV3-1 (or the pseudogene TRBV3-2), with D tentatively TRBD2 (6 bases). V shed 8 bases and J shed 11 bases, with 16 bases lying between them. This CDR3 has 11 residues. Germline loops: CDR1 LGHDT, CDR2 YNNKEL (reference sequence). CDR3 coding DNA: TGTGCCAGCGGTAGATCGGACTACAAGTACTTC. As protein: CASGRSDYKYF.

The sample holds one count of this clone. The V call is TRBV5-5, the J call TRBJ1-1, with 9 bases lining up with TRBD1. V shed 4 bases, J shed 2 bases, and the junction held 3 bases outside the gene matches. The germline V gene encodes CDR1 SGHKS and CDR2 YYEKEE (reference sequence). The length of the CDR3 is 14 residues. CDR3 bases: TGTGCCAGCAGCAAACAGGGGGCAAACACTGAAGCTTTCTTT. Translation: CASSKQGANTEAFF. Full variable domain (rest looked up from reference TRBV5-5 and TRBJ1-1): DAGVTQSPTHLIKTRGQQVTLRCSPISGHKSVSWYQQVLGQGPQFIFQYYEKEERGRGNFPDRFSARQFPNYSSELNVNALLLGDSALYLCASSKQGANTEAFFGQGTRLTVV.

J is TRBJ1-2 and V is TRBV7-2; 7 bases map to TRBD1. The CDR3 length is 13 residues. The V segment lost 4 bases and the J segment 4 bases; nucleotides outside the gene matches: 3. The germline CDR1 and CDR2 sequences are SGHTA and FQGNSA. Written as DNA, the CDR3 is TGTGCCAGCAGCTCCAGGGGGAGCTATGGCTACACCTTC. This translates into CASSSRGSYGYTF.

The V and J genes are TRBV5-1 and TRBJ1-4; no reliable D call. Trimming left V 0 bases short and J 8 bases short, with 11 bases between. Germline lookup yields CDR1 SGHRS and CDR2 YFSETQ. This CDR3 has 14 residues. The CDR3: CASSLGEPGEKLFF. The CDR3 coding sequence is TGCGCCAGCAGCTTGGGGGAGCCTGGGGAAAAACTGTTTTTT.

This sequence joins TRBV3-1 (or the pseudogene TRBV3-2) and TRBJ2-5, with D tentatively TRBD1 (5 bases). Germline-derived CDR1 and CDR2 are LGHDT and YNNKEL (reference sequence). This CDR3 has 17 residues. V shed 1 base and J shed 1 base, with 16 bases lying between them. CDR3 protein: CASSQGATAGTQETQYF. DNA of the CDR3: TGTGCCAGCAGCCAAGGAGCGACAGCAGGCACCCAAGAGACCCAGTACTTC.

The rearrangement joins TRBV5-6 to TRBJ2-1; the match to TRBD2 covers 9 bases. Germline V CDR1 and CDR2: SGHDT, YYEEEE. This CDR3 is 16 amino acids long. J gave up 4 bases and V 1 base, and 6 bases lay outside the gene matches. CDR3 in amino acids: CASSLSKRGAYNEQFF. CDR3 DNA sequence: TGTGCCAGCAGCTTGTCCAAGCGGGGGGCTTACAATGAGCAGTTCTTC.

The V call is TRBV11-3, the J call TRBJ1-1, with D perhaps TRBD1 (5 bases). The CDR3 is 12 residues long. V dropped 1 base and J dropped 11 bases, with 11 bases sitting between them. From germline, CDR1 is SGHNT and CDR2 YENEEA. The CDR3 region is CASSLVDRRAFF. CDR3 nucleotide sequence: TGTGCCAGCAGCTTAGTCGACAGACGGGCTTTCTTT.

This clone has more than one count but fewer than ten. The rearrangement uses TRBV12-5 and TRBJ2-1; D may be TRBD2 (6 bases). The V end was cut by 2 bases, the J end by 0 bases, with 11 bases between. Germline V gene lookup returns CDR1 LGHNT and CDR2 FRNRAP. The CDR3 has 16 residues. In DNA form, the CDR3 reads TGTGCTAGTGGTTTGCCACCGGAGGGCTCCTACAATGAGCAGTTCTTC. It translates to CASGLPPEGSYNEQFF.

The chain links TRBV4-3 to TRBJ1-1; 8 nucleotides match TRBD1. The CDR3 is 15 amino acids. Germline V gene lookup returns CDR1 LGHNA and CDR2 YSLEER. V lost 1 base to trimming and J lost 0 bases; unmatched junction nucleotides: 1. CDR3 amino acids: CASSQAGQVNTEAFF. CDR3 coding DNA: TGCGCCAGCAGCCAAGCGGGACAGGTGAACACTGAAGCTTTCTTT.

The chain employs TRBV19 and TRBJ2-7; TRBD1 aligns across 8 bases. This CDR3 has 15 amino acids. Losses at the gene ends were 1 base for V and 2 bases for J; bases not matched to a gene: 4. Per the germline V gene, CDR1 is LNHDA and CDR2 is SQIVND (reference sequence). Written as DNA, the CDR3 is TGTGCCAGTAGTATAGGGGGGACAGGCCCCTACGAGCAGTACTTC. It encodes CASSIGGTGPYEQYF.

This chain joins TRBV6-1 and TRBJ2-1, with 7 bases that match TRBD2. The CDR3 contains 14 residues. CDR1 is MNHNS and CDR2 is SASEGT in the germline V gene. V shed 6 bases and J 2 bases; nucleotides not matched to a gene: 4. This chain's CDR3 is CASRSGGAYNEQFF. The DNA for the CDR3 is TGTGCCAGCAGGTCGGGGGGAGCCTACAATGAGCAGTTCTTC.

The chain carries TRBV9 and TRBJ1-1; 8 bases are shared with TRBD1. V shed 3 bases and J 1 base; nucleotides not matched to a gene: 5. Germline CDR1 SGDLS, CDR2 YYNGEE. The CDR3 runs to 15 residues. In nucleotides, the CDR3 is TGTGCCAGCAGCGACGACAGGGGAGGGAACACTGAAGCTTTCTTT. Translated: CASSDDRGGNTEAFF.

The chain employs TRBV18 and TRBJ1-2; D is ambiguous. The length of the CDR3 is 13 residues. In germline, CDR1 is KGHSH, CDR2 LQKENI. With 3 bases removed from V and 6 bases from J, the gap between germline ends came to 11 bases. The CDR3 here is CASSPAQSDGYTF. CDR3 bases: TGTGCCAGCTCACCGGCACAGTCGGATGGCTACACCTTC.

The chain uses TRBV18 and TRBJ1-1; D is unclear. Germline V gene lookup returns CDR1 KGHSH and CDR2 LQKENI. V was shortened by 5 bases and J by 3 bases, with 19 bases between the two germline ends. The CDR3 is 16 residues long. CDR3 region: CASSTEAGERDTEAFF. In DNA, the CDR3 is TGTGCCAGCTCAACCGAAGCTGGGGAGAGGGACACTGAAGCTTTCTTT.

The sample holds a few counts of this clone. This chain connects TRBV2 to TRBJ2-3; 7 bases align to TRBD2. The CDR3 is 14 amino acids. Per germline, CDR1 SNHLY and CDR2 FYNNEI. Trimming at V came to 5 bases and at J to 6 bases, leaving 8 bases not matched to a gene. The CDR3 region is CASSQVVAGDTQYF. The CDR3 bases are TGTGCCAGCAGTCAAGTGGTAGCGGGTGATACGCAGTATTTT.

This sequence joins TRBV3-1 (or the pseudogene TRBV3-2) and TRBJ1-4; 10 bases agree with TRBD1. This CDR3 region has 15 residues. V lost 3 bases and J lost 8; bases outside the gene matches: 6. In germline, CDR1 is LGHDT, CDR2 YNNKEL (reference sequence). This CDR3 is CASSQPGTGEEKLFF. As DNA, the CDR3 is TGTGCCAGCAGCCAGCCCGGGACAGGGGAAGAAAAACTGTTTTTT.

J is TRBJ1-5 and V is TRBV27; TRBD1 matches at 7 bases. Germline CDR1 is MNHEY and CDR2 is SMNVEV (reference sequence). With V trimmed by 3 bases and J by 1 base, 3 bases remained unmatched. The CDR3 length is 15 residues. The CDR3 coding sequence is TGTGCCAGCAGTTTTGACAGGGACAGCAATCAGCCCCAGCATTTT. It is translated as CASSFDRDSNQPQHF.

The chain joins TRBV7-9 to TRBJ2-2, with D tentatively TRBD1 (6 bases). CDR1 SEHNR and CDR2 FQNEAQ come from the germline V gene (reference sequence). The CDR3 runs 15 residues. V was trimmed by 1 base and J by 3 bases, leaving 9 bases between them. The CDR3 nucleotides read TGTGCCAGCAGCTTAGACAGGGCCTACACCGGGGAGCTGTTTTTT. Translating gives CASSLDRAYTGELFF.

J is TRBJ2-7 and V is TRBV19; D gene uncertain. This CDR3 has 15 amino acids. The germline V gene encodes CDR1 LNHDA and CDR2 SQIVND (reference sequence). With 4 bases removed from V and 3 bases from J, the gap between germline ends came to 16 bases. The CDR3 DNA follows: TGTGCCAGTAGTAGGGTCGACACCCGTCTCTACGAGCAGTACTTC. Translation gives CASSRVDTRLYEQYF.